These 7 T cell receptor beta chains originate from one sample sequenced in a study of T cell responses to AZD1222 COVID-19 vaccine. Measured with immunoSEQ multiplex PCR; TCRdb has only the in-frame clones, and not every one. The data show approximately 130,000 clones, with approximately 93% seen just once and around 3.3% held by the top ten. The sequencing used peripheral blood, collected on day 0 of AZD1222 vaccination. Every receptor here comes from an adult in good health.

This clone was detected once. This sequence joins TRBV10-2 and TRBJ2-5; D is possibly TRBD2 (6 bases). The CDR3 contains 16 residues. CDR1 is WSHSY, CDR2 SAAADI, per germline. Deletions cut 3 bases from V and 4 bases from J, with 18 bases between. The chain's CDR3 is CASSDPGGSGGETQYF. The DNA for the CDR3 is TGCGCCAGCAGTGACCCCGGAGGCTCCGGGGGAGAGACCCAGTACTTC.

The chain has TRBV19 and TRBJ1-2, with D uncertain. CDR1 and CDR2 (germline): LNHDA, SQIVND (reference sequence). Trimming removed 7 bases at V and 6 bases at J, with 15 bases between. CDR3 length: 13 amino acids. The CDR3 DNA reads as TGTGCCAGTACAACCGGGGTAGGGAATGGCTACACCTTC. Amino acid sequence: CASTTGVGNGYTF.

The count of this clone is one. The V and J genes are TRBV5-4 and TRBJ2-2, with D possibly matching TRBD1 (5 bases). V lost 4 bases, J lost 6 bases, and 16 bases lay in between. This CDR3 spans 15 amino acids. CDR1 SGHNT and CDR2 YYREEE come from the germline V gene (reference sequence). CDR3 loop: CASSHGQGMAGELFF. CDR3 nucleotides: TGTGCCAGCAGCCATGGTCAGGGAATGGCCGGGGAGCTGTTTTTT.

V gene TRBV28 combines with J gene TRBJ2-7, with TRBD2 as a possible D gene (5 bases). Trimming took 7 bases from V and 3 from J, leaving 13 bases between them. From germline, CDR1 is MDHEN and CDR2 SYDVKM. The CDR3 length is 13 residues. The CDR3: CASIPAGLYEQYF. The DNA for the CDR3 is TGTGCCAGCATCCCGGCAGGACTCTACGAGCAGTACTTC.

The chain uses TRBV3-1 (or the pseudogene TRBV3-2) and TRBJ1-2; 7 bases align to TRBD1. CDR1 is LGHDT and CDR2 is YNNKEL in the germline V gene (reference sequence). There are 17 residues in the CDR3. V lost 4 bases and J lost 0; bases outside the gene matches: 11. The chain's CDR3 is CASSLTGSGQTNYGYTF. CDR3 nucleotides: TGTGCCAGCAGCCTAACCGGATCGGGACAGACTAACTATGGCTACACCTTC.

The V and J genes are TRBV7-9 and TRBJ1-2; no clear D. The V gene's germline CDR1 is SEHNR and CDR2 FQNEAQ (reference sequence). CDR3 length equals 15 residues. V gave up 5 bases and J gave up 5 bases, with 18 bases separating them. CDR3 amino acids: CASSTTVGRQYGYTF. Written as DNA, the CDR3 is TGTGCCAGCAGCACAACGGTGGGCAGGCAATATGGCTACACCTTC.

The gene calls are TRBV28 and TRBJ1-2; 12 bases fit TRBD1. Germline V gene lookup returns CDR1 MDHEN and CDR2 SYDVKM. V was pared by 6 bases and J by 5 bases, with 7 bases of the junction left unmatched. The CDR3 loop spans 15 amino acids. CDR3 in amino acids: CASRWGDRGHYGYTF. DNA of the CDR3: TGTGCCAGCAGGTGGGGGGACAGGGGGCATTATGGCTACACCTTC.